Below are 6 T cell receptor beta chains sequenced from a single sample in a study of early T cells in non-severe SARS-CoV-2 infection. TCRdb recomputed calls from the 5' RACE reads with MiXCR, one row per CDR3 protein. This sample has about 71,000 distinct CDR3 sequences; 12% to 15% occur once, and the top ten carry over 12%. The sample was whole blood. These receptors all stem from an adult who was a healthcare worker with PCR-confirmed SARS-CoV-2 infection or an uninfected control (not recorded which).

This chain joins TRBV5-1 and TRBJ1-5; D is uncertain. CDR3 size: 9 residues. Germline values: CDR1 SGHRS, CDR2 YFSETQ. The CDR3: CAPSQPQHF. The DNA of the CDR3 is TGCGCGCCCTCTCAGCCCCAGCATTTT.

The CDR3 region has the DNA TGTGCCAGCACTGTAGGGACAGGGGGAAAGACCCAGTACTTC. This gives the protein CASTVGTGGKTQYF. This chain links TRBV6-5 with TRBJ2-5; 11 bases map to TRBD1. Germline CDR1 MNHEY, CDR2 SVGAGI. The V and J ends lost 7 bases and 6 bases, in that order; junction bases with no gene match: 7. The CDR3 length is 14 residues.

This clonotype was seen at least ten times. The gene calls are TRBV12-3 or TRBV12-4 and TRBJ1-5; maybe TRBD1 (5 bases). V lost 1 base, J lost 2 bases, and 12 bases lay in between. The CDR3 spans 16 residues. The CDR3 region is CASSLVAGGGNQPQHF. CDR3 nucleotide sequence: TGTGCCAGCAGTTTAGTAGCCGGAGGGGGCAATCAGCCCCAGCATTTT.

This clonotype has ten or more counts. V and J are TRBV7-8 and TRBJ1-5; TRBD1 matches at 7 bases. Germline V gene data show CDR1 as SGHVS and CDR2 as FQNEAQ. The length of the CDR3 is 15 residues. Losses at the gene ends were 5 bases for V and 4 bases for J; bases not matched to a gene: 8. The chain's CDR3 is CASSPWTGKNQPQHF. CDR3 in DNA: TGTGCCAGCAGCCCCTGGACAGGCAAGAATCAGCCCCAGCATTTT.

This clonotype was seen many times. The chain employs TRBV5-5 and TRBJ1-1; D might be TRBD1 (6 bases). The CDR3 is 15 amino acids. The V end lost 4 bases, the J end lost 1 base, and 14 bases lay between the germline ends. CDR1 SGHKS and CDR2 YYEKEE come from the germline V gene (reference sequence). The CDR3 DNA follows: TGTGCCAGCAGCCTTACGACAGGACCGAACACTGAAGCTTTCTTT. Encoded protein: CASSLTTGPNTEAFF. Full variable domain (missing parts from reference TRBV5-5 and TRBJ1-1): DAGVTQSPTHLIKTRGQQVTLRCSPISGHKSVSWYQQVLGQGPQFIFQYYEKEERGRGNFPDRFSARQFPNYSSELNVNALLLGDSALYLCASSLTTGPNTEAFFGQGTRLTVV.

This clonotype has at least ten counts. The chain carries TRBV25-1 and TRBJ2-1; 7 bases match TRBD1. Per the germline V gene, CDR1 is MGHDK and CDR2 is SYGVNS. The CDR3 has 16 residues. Losses at the gene ends were 4 bases for V and 0 bases for J; bases not matched to a gene: 6. The CDR3 reads CASSGSTGSSYNEQFF. The CDR3 nucleotides are TGTGCCAGCAGTGGGTCGACAGGGAGCTCCTACAATGAGCAGTTCTTC.